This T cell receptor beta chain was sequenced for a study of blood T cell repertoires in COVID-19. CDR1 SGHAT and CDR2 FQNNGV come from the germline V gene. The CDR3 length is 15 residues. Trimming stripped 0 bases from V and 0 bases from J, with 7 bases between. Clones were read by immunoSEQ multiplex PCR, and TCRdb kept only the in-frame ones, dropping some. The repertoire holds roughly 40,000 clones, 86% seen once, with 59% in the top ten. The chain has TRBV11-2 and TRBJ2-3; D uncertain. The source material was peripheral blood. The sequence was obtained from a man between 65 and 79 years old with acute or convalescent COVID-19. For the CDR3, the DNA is TGTGCCAGCAGCTTAGAGGGCCCTAGCACAGATACGCAGTATTTT. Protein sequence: CASSLEGPSTDTQYF.